This is a list of T cell receptor beta chains from one sample in a study of T cell responses to AZD1222 COVID-19 vaccine. The data were produced by immunoSEQ multiplex PCR, yet TCRdb's version contains in-frame clones alone and is incomplete. The sample includes 100,000 to 150,000 clones, approximately 91% seen only once; the top ten take 25% to 35%. The sample in question was peripheral blood, obtained on day 0 of AZD1222 vaccination. The receptors originated from an adult in good health. The CDR3 runs from the conserved cysteine through the conserved F or W. Fields, in order: clone size, V gene, J gene, D gene, CDR3 protein, CDR3 DNA. The D gene is left open where the match is weak. Only some rows state a clone size, as once, few, many or a class for expanded clones.

>.|TRBV9|TRBJ1-2|.
CASSSSLGAGYGYTF
TGTGCCAGCAGCTCCAGTTTAGGGGCAGGGTATGGCTACACCTTC
>.|TRBV18|TRBJ1-4|.
CASSPASTREKLFF
TGTGCCAGCTCACCGGCGAGTACTCGCGAAAAACTGTTTTTT
>few|TRBV7-9|TRBJ2-7|TRBD1
CASSLAEGQGDEYF
TGTGCCAGCAGCTTAGCGGAGGGACAGGGGGATGAGTACTTC
>.|TRBV7-2|TRBJ1-4|.
CASSLLGSNEKLFF
TGTGCCAGCAGCTTACTTGGGAGTAATGAAAAACTGTTTTTT
>once|TRBV11-2|TRBJ1-1|TRBD1
CASSLLGQGVSEAFF
TGTGCCAGCAGCTTACTAGGACAGGGAGTGTCTGAAGCTTTCTTT
>.|TRBV5-1|TRBJ2-5|.
CASSSWGVRETQYF
TGCGCCAGCAGCTCCTGGGGGGTTAGGGAGACCCAGTACTTC
>.|TRBV7-9|TRBJ2-7|.
CASSRGTEPYEQYF
TGTGCCAGCAGCCGAGGGACGGAACCCTACGAGCAGTACTTC
>.|TRBV7-9|TRBJ1-1|.
CASSLVFDLFRTEAFF
TGTGCCAGCAGCTTAGTGTTCGACCTTTTTCGGACTGAAGCTTTCTTT
>.|TRBV2|TRBJ2-1|TRBD2
CASRRTSGGYNEQFF
TGTGCCAGCAGACGTACTAGCGGGGGCTACAATGAGCAGTTCTTC
>.|TRBV30|TRBJ2-5|.
CAWSLGGETQYF
TGTGCCTGGAGTTTAGGGGGGGAGACCCAGTACTTC
>.|TRBV6-2/TRBV6-3|TRBJ2-1|TRBD2
CASSYSPPSSGDYNEQFF
TGTGCCAGCAGTTACTCACCCCCCTCTAGCGGGGATTACAATGAGCAGTTCTTC
>.|TRBV6-5|TRBJ2-7|.
CASSYLGTAAQYEQYF
TGTGCCAGCAGTTACTTAGGGACGGCCGCTCAATACGAGCAGTACTTC
>.|TRBV4-2|TRBJ2-6|.
CASSQELRQGTGGANVLTF
TGTGCCAGCAGCCAAGAACTTAGGCAGGGCACTGGTGGGGCCAACGTCCTGACTTTC
>.|TRBV5-4|TRBJ1-1|.
CASSFEQGRGTEAFF
TGTGCCAGCAGCTTTGAACAGGGACGCGGGACTGAAGCTTTCTTT
>.|TRBV30|TRBJ2-3|TRBD1
CAWSNRGDRGRDTQYF
TGTGCCTGGAGCAACAGGGGGGACAGGGGGAGAGATACGCAGTATTTT
>.|TRBV4-2|TRBJ2-2|.
CASSPWETGELFF
TGTGCCAGCAGCCCTTGGGAGACCGGGGAGCTGTTTTTT
>.|TRBV12-3/TRBV12-4|TRBJ2-2|.
CASQTENTGELFF
TGTGCCAGTCAGACAGAAAACACCGGGGAGCTGTTTTTT
>.|TRBV5-8|TRBJ1-5|TRBD1
CASSPRTGNQPQHF
TGTGCCAGCAGCCCCCGGACAGGTAATCAGCCCCAGCATTTT
>.|TRBV18|TRBJ2-5|TRBD1
CASTLTGGVAETQYF
TGTGCCAGCACCCTGACAGGGGGCGTCGCAGAGACCCAGTACTTC
>.|TRBV10-3|TRBJ1-6|.
CAITVGPRSPLHF
TGTGCCATCACCGTGGGCCCGAGGTCACCCCTCCACTTT
>.|TRBV28|TRBJ1-5|.
CASSLRVGGITQPQHF
TGTGCCAGCAGTTTGCGGGTCGGGGGAATCACTCAGCCCCAGCATTTT
>.|TRBV19|TRBJ1-4|TRBD1
CASQSGTVGEKLFF
TGTGCCTCCCAAAGCGGGACAGTGGGTGAAAAACTGTTTTTT
>.|TRBV12-3/TRBV12-4|TRBJ2-1|TRBD1
CASRNDRGSPFF
TGTGCCAGCAGAAACGACAGGGGATCGCCGTTCTTC
>.|TRBV3-1/TRBV3-2|TRBJ2-2|TRBD2
CASSQDVAGGVGELFF
TGTGCCAGCAGCCAAGATGTAGCGGGGGGCGTCGGGGAGCTGTTTTTT